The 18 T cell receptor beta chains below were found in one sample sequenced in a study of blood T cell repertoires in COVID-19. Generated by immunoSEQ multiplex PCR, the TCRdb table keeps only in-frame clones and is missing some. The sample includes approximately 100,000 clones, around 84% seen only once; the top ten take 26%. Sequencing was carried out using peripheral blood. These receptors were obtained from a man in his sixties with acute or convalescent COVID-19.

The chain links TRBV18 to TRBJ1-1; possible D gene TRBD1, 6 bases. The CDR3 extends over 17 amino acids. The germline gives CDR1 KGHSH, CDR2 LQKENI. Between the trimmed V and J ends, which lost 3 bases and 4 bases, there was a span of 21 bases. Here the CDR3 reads CASSPSPAGAAGTEAFF. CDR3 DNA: TGTGCCAGCTCACCCAGCCCTGCGGGGGCCGCTGGCACTGAAGCTTTCTTT.

The CDR3 DNA reads TGTGCCAGCAGCTTACGGGGTGAAAAACTGTTTTTT. Amino acid sequence: CASSLRGEKLFF. The J gene is TRBJ1-4, the V gene TRBV7-2; D not certain. CDR1 and CDR2 from the germline V gene are SGHTA and FQGNSA. The length of the CDR3 is 12 residues. V dropped 2 bases and J dropped 7 bases, with 5 bases sitting between them.

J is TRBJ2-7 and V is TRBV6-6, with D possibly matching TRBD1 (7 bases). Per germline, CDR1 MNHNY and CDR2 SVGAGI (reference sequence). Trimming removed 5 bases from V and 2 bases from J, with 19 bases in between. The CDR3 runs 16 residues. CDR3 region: CASSPPRGVGTYEQYF. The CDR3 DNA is TGTGCCAGCAGTCCCCCCAGGGGGGTAGGGACCTACGAGCAGTACTTC.

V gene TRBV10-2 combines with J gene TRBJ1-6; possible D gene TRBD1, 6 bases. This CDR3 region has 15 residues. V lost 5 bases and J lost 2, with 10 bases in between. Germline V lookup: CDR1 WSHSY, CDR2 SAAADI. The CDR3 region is CASSIRDTYNSPLHF. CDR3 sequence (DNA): TGCGCCAGCAGTATCCGGGACACCTATAATTCACCCCTCCACTTT.

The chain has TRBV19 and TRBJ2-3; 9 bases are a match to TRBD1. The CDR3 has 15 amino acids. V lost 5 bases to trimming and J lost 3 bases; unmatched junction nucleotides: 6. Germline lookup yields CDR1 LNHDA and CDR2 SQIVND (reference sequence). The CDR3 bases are TGTGCCAGTAGTCGGACAGGGGATGGTACAGATACGCAGTATTTT. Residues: CASSRTGDGTDTQYF.

This CDR3 reads CASSLSGTANYEQYF. The CDR3 coding sequence is TGTGCCAGCAGCTTATCCGGGACAGCGAACTACGAGCAGTACTTC. The chain links TRBV13 to TRBJ2-7, with 7 bases matching TRBD1. This CDR3 comprises 15 residues. After removal of 2 bases from V and 3 bases from J, the junction contained 7 bases not matched to a gene. Germline assignment: CDR1 PRHDT and CDR2 FYEKMQ (reference sequence). The full variable domain, in which reference TRBV13 and TRBJ2-7 provide the parts outside the CDR3, is AAGVIQSPRHLIKEKRETATLKCYPIPRHDTVYWYQQGPGQDPQFLISFYEKMQSDKGSIPDRFSAQQFSDYHSELNMSSLELGDSALYFCASSLSGTANYEQYFGPGTRLTVT.

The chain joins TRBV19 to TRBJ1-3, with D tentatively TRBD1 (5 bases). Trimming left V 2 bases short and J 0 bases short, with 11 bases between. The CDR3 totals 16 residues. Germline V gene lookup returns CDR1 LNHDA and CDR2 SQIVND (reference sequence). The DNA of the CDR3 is TGTGCCAGTAGTATAAACACAGGAGTCTCTGGAAACACCATATATTTT. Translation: CASSINTGVSGNTIYF.

The CDR3 bases are TGTGCCAGCAGAACGACAGGGTCGGAGACCCAGTACTTC. Its protein is CASRTTGSETQYF. The chain has TRBV28 and TRBJ2-5; 7 positions match TRBD1. The V gene's germline CDR1 is MDHEN and CDR2 SYDVKM. This CDR3 has 13 residues. After removal of 6 bases from V and 5 bases from J, the junction contained 6 bases not matched to a gene.

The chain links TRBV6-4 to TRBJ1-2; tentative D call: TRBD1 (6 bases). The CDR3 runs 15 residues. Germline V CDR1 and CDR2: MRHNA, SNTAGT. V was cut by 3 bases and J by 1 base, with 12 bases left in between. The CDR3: CASSEVAGDNYGYTF. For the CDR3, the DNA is TGTGCCAGCAGTGAAGTGGCAGGGGATAACTATGGCTACACCTTC.

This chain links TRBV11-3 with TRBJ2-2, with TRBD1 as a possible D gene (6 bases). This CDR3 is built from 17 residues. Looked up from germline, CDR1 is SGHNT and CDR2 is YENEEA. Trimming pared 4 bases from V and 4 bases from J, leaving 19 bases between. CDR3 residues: CASSSEGQIRGTGELFF. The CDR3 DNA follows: TGTGCCAGCAGCTCCGAGGGACAAATCCGGGGCACCGGGGAGCTGTTTTTT.

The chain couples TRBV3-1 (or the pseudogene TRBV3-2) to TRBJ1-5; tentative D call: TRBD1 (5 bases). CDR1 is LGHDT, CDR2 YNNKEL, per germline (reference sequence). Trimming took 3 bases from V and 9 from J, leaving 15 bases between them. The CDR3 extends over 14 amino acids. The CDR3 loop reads CASSQRQLKGPQHF. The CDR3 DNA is TGTGCCAGCAGCCAGCGACAGCTAAAGGGGCCCCAGCATTTT.

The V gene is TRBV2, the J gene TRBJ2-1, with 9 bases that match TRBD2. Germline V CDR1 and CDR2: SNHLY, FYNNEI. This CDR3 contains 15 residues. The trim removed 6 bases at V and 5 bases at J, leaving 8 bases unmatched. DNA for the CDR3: TGTGCCAGCAGGGTAGCGGGAGTGGTCAACAATGAGCAGTTCTTC. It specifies CASRVAGVVNNEQFF.

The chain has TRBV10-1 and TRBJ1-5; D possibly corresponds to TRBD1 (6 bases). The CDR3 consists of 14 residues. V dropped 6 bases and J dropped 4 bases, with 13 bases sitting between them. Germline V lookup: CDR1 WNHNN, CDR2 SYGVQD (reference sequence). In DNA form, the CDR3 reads TGCGCCAGCAGCGAGGGGGGCTGGAATCAGCCCCAGCATTTT. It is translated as CASSEGGWNQPQHF.

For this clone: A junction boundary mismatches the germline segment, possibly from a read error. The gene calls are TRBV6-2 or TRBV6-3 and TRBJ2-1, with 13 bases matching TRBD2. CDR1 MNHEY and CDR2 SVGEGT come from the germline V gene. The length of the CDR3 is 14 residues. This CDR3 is CASSAQLAGGPQVF. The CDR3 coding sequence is TGTGCCAGCAGCGCTCAACTAGCGGGAGGGCCTCAGGTCTTC.

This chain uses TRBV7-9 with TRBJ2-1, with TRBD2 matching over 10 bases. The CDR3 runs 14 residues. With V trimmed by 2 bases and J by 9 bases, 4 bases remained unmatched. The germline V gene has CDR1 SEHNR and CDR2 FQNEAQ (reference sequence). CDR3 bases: TGTGCCAGCAGCTTACTAGCGGGAGACGGTGAGCAGTTCTTC. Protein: CASSLLAGDGEQFF.

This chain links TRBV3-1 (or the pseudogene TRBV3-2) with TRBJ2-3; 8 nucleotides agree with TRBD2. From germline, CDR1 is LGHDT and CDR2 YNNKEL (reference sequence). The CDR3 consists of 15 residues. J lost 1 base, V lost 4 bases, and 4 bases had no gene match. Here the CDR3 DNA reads TGTGCCAGCAGCCCGGGGGGGGCGCGCACAGATACGCAGTATTTT. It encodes CASSPGGARTDTQYF.

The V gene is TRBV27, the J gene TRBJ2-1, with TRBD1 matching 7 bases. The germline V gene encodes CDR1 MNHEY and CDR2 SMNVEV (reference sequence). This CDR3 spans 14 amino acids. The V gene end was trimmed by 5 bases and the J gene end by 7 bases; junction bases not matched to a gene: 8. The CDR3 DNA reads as TGTGCCAGCAGTCTCGGACAGGTTGTAAATGAGCAGTTCTTC. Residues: CASSLGQVVNEQFF.

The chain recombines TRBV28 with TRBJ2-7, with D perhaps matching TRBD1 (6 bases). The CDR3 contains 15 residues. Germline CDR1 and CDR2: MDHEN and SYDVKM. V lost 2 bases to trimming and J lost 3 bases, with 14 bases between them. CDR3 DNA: TGTGCCAGCAGTTTAATAGGCAACAGGGACTACGAGCAGTACTTC. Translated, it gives CASSLIGNRDYEQYF.